Listed here are 10 T cell receptor beta chains from one sample, sequenced in a study of CD8 T cells in Susac syndrome. An amount of RNA that ranged from roughly 0.5 to 1 ug was reverse transcribed with random hexamers. TCRdb used MiXCR to reprocess the immunoSEQ multiplex PCR reads, holding one entry per CDR3 protein. The table includes hundreds of thousands of distinct CDR3 sequences, about 91% detected once. Sequencing used CD8+ T cells from PBMCs. The receptors here all came from a human donor with multiple sclerosis.

The V and J genes are TRBV6-5 and TRBJ2-1, with D tentatively TRBD2 (6 bases). The CDR3 runs 15 residues. Deletions cut 7 bases from V and 7 bases from J, with 20 bases between. Germline CDR1 reads MNHEY; CDR2 reads SVGAGI. The CDR3 DNA follows: TGTGCCAGCAAGAAAGGGGCTAGCGTGTCGAATGAGCAGTTCTTC. This codes for CASKKGASVSNEQFF.

This clonotype has only one observation. The chain carries TRBV3-1 and TRBJ1-1, with TRBD1 matching 9 bases. V was clipped by 3 bases and J by 4 bases; unmatched bases: 12. Germline-derived CDR1 and CDR2 are LGHDT and YNNKEL (reference sequence). The CDR3 has 17 amino acids. CDR3: CASSHLGQGPQGTEAFF. In DNA, the CDR3 is TGTGCCAGCAGCCATTTAGGACAGGGGCCCCAGGGCACTGAAGCTTTCTTT.

The gene calls are TRBV7-8 and TRBJ2-7; either TRBD1 or TRBD2 may supply D (6 bases each). Per germline, CDR1 SGHVS and CDR2 FQNEAQ. Between the trimmed V and J ends, which lost 5 bases and 3 bases, there was a span of 17 bases. The CDR3 is 15 residues long. The CDR3, as DNA: TGTGCCAGCAGCGGGGGGCTGGACAGCCTCTACGAGCAGTACTTC. Protein sequence: CASSGGLDSLYEQYF. The whole variable domain, filled in from reference TRBV7-8 and TRBJ2-7, reads GAGVSQSPRYKVAKRGQDVALRCDPISGHVSLFWYQQALGQGPEFLTYFQNEAQLDKSGLPSDRFFAERPEGSVSTLKIQRTQQEDSAVYLCASSGGLDSLYEQYFGPGTRLTVT.

This chain connects TRBV11-1 to TRBJ1-6; D possibly corresponds to TRBD1 (6 bases). The germline V gene encodes CDR1 SGHAT and CDR2 FQDESV (reference sequence). The CDR3 has 20 residues. V lost 1 base and J lost 3, with 22 bases in between. The DNA for the CDR3 is TGTGCCAGCAGCTTAGGCCGCGAGACAGGCCCCGAGAGCTATAATTCACCCCTCCACTTT. Its translation is CASSLGRETGPESYNSPLHF.

This clonotype was observed a single time. The V and J genes are TRBV7-9 and TRBJ1-1, with TRBD1 matching 9 bases. CDR3 size: 17 residues. After removal of 2 bases from V and 6 bases from J, the junction contained 13 bases not matched to a gene. Germline CDR1 SEHNR, CDR2 FQNEAQ (reference sequence). CDR3 coding DNA: TGTGCCAGCAGCTTAAGCGTTTTAGGGACAGGGATCCCTGAAGCTTTCTTT. Translation gives CASSLSVLGTGIPEAFF.

The rearrangement links TRBV4-2 to TRBJ2-3; 10 nucleotides match TRBD2. With V trimmed by 4 bases and J by 1 base, 5 bases remained unmatched. Germline-derived CDR1 and CDR2 are LGHNA and YNFKEQ. This CDR3 has 16 amino acids. CDR3 loop: CASSPKAGGGTDTQYF. CDR3 DNA sequence: TGTGCCAGCAGCCCGAAAGCGGGGGGGGGCACAGATACGCAGTATTTT.

The chain employs TRBV9 and TRBJ2-1, with D possibly TRBD2 on 6 matching bases. The CDR3 has 15 amino acids. V was pared by 0 bases and J by 7 bases, with 14 bases between. Germline V lookup: CDR1 SGDLS, CDR2 YYNGEE. This chain's CDR3 is CASSVGASDYNEQFF. DNA for the CDR3: TGTGCCAGCAGCGTAGGTGCTAGCGACTATAATGAGCAGTTCTTC.

The chain recombines TRBV12-3 or TRBV12-4 with TRBJ2-3; no definite D call. V shed 5 bases and J shed 2 bases, with 17 bases lying between them. The CDR3 runs to 16 residues. The CDR3 is CASSQYSMNPTDTQYF. In nucleotides, the CDR3 is TGTGCCAGCAGTCAATACTCCATGAACCCCACAGATACGCAGTATTTT.

J is TRBJ2-7 and V is TRBV15; no clear D. V lost 4 bases and J lost 3, with 10 bases in between. Per germline, CDR1 LNHNV and CDR2 YYDKDF (reference sequence). The CDR3 sequence is 13 residues long. CDR3 sequence: CATSTTANYEQYF. The CDR3 DNA follows: TGTGCCACCAGCACAACAGCTAACTACGAGCAGTACTTC.

The rearrangement links TRBV5-6 to TRBJ2-7; TRBD2 is a possible D gene (5 bases). Trimming stripped 2 bases from V and 2 bases from J, with 11 bases between. Germline V lookup: CDR1 SGHDT, CDR2 YYEEEE. This CDR3 spans 14 amino acids. For the CDR3, the DNA is TGTGCCAGCAGCTTCCGGCTAGCCCCCTACGAGCAGTACTTC. Its protein is CASSFRLAPYEQYF.